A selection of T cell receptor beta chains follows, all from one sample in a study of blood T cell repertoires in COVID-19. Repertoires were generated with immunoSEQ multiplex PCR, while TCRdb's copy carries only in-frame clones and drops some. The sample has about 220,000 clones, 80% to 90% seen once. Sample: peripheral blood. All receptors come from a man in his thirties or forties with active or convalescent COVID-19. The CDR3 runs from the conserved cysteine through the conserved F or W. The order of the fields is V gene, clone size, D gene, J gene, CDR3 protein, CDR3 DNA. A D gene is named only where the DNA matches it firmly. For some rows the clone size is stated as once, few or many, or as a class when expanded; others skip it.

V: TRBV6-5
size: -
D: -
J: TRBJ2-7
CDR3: CASSPLQGIHEQYF
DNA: TGTGCCAGCAGTCCGTTACAGGGAATCCACGAGCAGTACTTC

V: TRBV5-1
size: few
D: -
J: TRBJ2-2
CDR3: CASSPTHRWDGELFF
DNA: TGCGCCAGCAGCCCGACCCACAGGTGGGACGGGGAGCTGTTTTTT

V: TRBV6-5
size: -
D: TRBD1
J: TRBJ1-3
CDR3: CASSSRDRSRNTIYF
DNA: TGTGCCAGCAGTTCCCGGGACAGGAGTAGGAACACCATATATTTT

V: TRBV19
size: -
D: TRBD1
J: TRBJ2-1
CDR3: CASSKPPWDRGRHEQFF
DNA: TGTGCCAGTAGTAAACCCCCGTGGGACAGGGGTCGCCATGAGCAGTTCTTC

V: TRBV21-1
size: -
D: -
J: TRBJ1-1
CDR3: CASRGTGNTEAFF
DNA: TGTGCCAGCAGAGGGACAGGGAACACTGAAGCTTTCTTT

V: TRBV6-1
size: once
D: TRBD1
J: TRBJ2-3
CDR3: CASRTRQGQRQYF
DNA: TGTGCCAGCAGGACCCGACAGGGGCAACGGCAGTATTTT

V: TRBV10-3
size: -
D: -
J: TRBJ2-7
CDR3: CAISPDYSYEQYF
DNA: TGTGCCATCAGTCCGGACTACAGCTACGAGCAGTACTTC

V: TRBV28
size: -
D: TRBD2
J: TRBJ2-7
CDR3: CASSLFGGSTYEQYF
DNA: TGTGCCAGCAGTTTGTTCGGCGGGAGTACCTACGAGCAGTACTTC

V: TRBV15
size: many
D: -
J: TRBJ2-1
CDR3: CATSRQGIEAYNEQFF
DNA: TGTGCCACCAGCAGACAGGGGATTGAGGCCTACAATGAGCAGTTCTTC

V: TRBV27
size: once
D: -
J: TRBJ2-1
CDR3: CASSLDRSSYNEQFF
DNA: TGTGCCAGCAGTCTCGACAGGAGCTCCTACAATGAGCAGTTCTTC

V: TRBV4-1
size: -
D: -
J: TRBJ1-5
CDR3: CASSPPGYQPQHF
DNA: TGCGCCAGCAGCCCCCCCGGGTATCAGCCCCAGCATTTT

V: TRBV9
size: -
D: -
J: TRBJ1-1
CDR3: CASSATEMNTEAFF
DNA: TGTGCCAGCAGCGCAACAGAAATGAACACTGAAGCTTTCTTT

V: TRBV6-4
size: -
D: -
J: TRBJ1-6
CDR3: CASSVSYSPLHF
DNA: TGTGCCAGCAGTGTGTCTTATTCACCCCTCCACTTT

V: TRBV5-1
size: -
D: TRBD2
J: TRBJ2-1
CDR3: CASSGTSGGYNEQFF
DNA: TGCGCCAGCAGCGGGACTAGCGGGGGTTACAATGAGCAGTTCTTC

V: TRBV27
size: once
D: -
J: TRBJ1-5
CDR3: CASSLLQGGPFQAQHF
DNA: TGTGCCAGCAGTTTATTGCAGGGTGGGCCTTTCCAGGCCCAGCATTTT

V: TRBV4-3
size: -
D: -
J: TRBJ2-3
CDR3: CASSPGPDTQYF
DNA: TGCGCCAGCAGTCCAGGCCCAGATACGCAGTATTTT

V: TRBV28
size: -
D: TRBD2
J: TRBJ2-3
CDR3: CASRGEGLTDTQYF
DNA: TGTGCCAGCAGGGGGGAGGGGCTAACGGATACGCAGTATTTT

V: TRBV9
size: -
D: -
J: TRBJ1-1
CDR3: CASSVDSRVTEAFF
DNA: TGTGCCAGCAGCGTAGATTCGCGGGTGACTGAAGCTTTCTTT

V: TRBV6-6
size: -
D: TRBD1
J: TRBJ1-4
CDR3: CASSYRTGANEKLFF
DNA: TGTGCCAGCAGTTACCGGACAGGGGCAAATGAAAAACTGTTTTTT

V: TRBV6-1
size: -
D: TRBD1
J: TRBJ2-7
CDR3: CASSDRGPSYEQYF
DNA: TGTGCCAGCAGTGACAGGGGGCCCTCCTACGAGCAGTACTTC

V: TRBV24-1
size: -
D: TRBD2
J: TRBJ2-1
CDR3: CATQAGVGLVEEQFF
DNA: TGTGCCACCCAAGCGGGAGTGGGGCTAGTTGAGGAGCAGTTCTTC

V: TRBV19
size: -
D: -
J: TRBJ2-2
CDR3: CATVDYTGELFF
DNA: TGTGCCACCGTGGACTACACCGGGGAGCTGTTTTTT

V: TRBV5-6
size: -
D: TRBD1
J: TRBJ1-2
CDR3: CASSAGGTGYGYTF
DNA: TGTGCCAGCAGCGCCGGTGGGACAGGGTATGGCTACACCTTC

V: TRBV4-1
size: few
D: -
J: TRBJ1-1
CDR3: CASSRIWATEAFF
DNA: TGCGCCAGCAGCCGTATCTGGGCCACTGAAGCTTTCTTT

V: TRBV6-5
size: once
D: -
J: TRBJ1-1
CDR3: CASRTQEMNTEAFF
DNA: TGTGCCAGCAGGACACAGGAGATGAACACTGAAGCTTTCTTT

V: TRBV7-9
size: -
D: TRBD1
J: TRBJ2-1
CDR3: CASTGTGAYNEQFF
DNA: TGTGCCAGCACCGGGACAGGGGCCTACAATGAGCAGTTCTTC

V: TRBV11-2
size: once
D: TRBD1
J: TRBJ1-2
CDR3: CASSLGGTGEGLDGYTF
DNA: TGTGCCAGCAGCTTAGGAGGGACAGGAGAAGGATTGGATGGCTACACCTTC

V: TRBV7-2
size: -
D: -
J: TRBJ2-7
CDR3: CASSFTRAEQYF
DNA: TGTGCCAGCAGCTTTACCAGGGCAGAGCAGTACTTC

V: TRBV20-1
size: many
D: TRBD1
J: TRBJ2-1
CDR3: CSASRDRGSNEQFF
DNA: TGCAGTGCTAGTCGGGACAGGGGTTCCAATGAGCAGTTCTTC

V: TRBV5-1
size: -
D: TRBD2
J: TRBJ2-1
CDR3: CASSFLGTSGRNEQFF
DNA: TGCGCCAGCAGCTTCTTAGGGACTAGCGGGAGGAATGAGCAGTTCTTC

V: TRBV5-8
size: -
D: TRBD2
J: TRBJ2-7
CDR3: CASSLQSGGRKRGHEQYF
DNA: TGTGCCAGCAGCTTGCAGTCTGGCGGGAGAAAACGGGGCCACGAGCAGTACTTC

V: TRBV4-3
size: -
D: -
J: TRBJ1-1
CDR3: CASSQDPTGKGAFF
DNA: TGCGCCAGCAGCCAAGATCCAACGGGGAAGGGCGCTTTCTTT

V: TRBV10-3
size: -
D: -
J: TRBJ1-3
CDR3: CAIRAESTGNTIYF
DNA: TGTGCCATCAGGGCGGAATCTACAGGAAACACCATATATTTT

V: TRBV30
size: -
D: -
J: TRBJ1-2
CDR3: CAWTSRNYGYTF
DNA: TGTGCCTGGACCTCCCGGAACTATGGCTACACCTTC

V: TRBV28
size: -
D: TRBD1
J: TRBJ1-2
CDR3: CASSFLDRSYGYTF
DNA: TGTGCCAGCAGTTTTTTGGACAGGTCCTATGGCTACACCTTC

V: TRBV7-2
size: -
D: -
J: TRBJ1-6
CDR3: CASSYYGAGDNSPLHF
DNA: TGTGCCAGCAGCTATTACGGGGCAGGGGATAATTCACCCCTCCACTTT

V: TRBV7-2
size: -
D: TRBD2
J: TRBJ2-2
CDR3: CASSLYLAGGELFF
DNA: TGTGCCAGCAGCTTATACCTAGCGGGCGGGGAGCTGTTTTTT

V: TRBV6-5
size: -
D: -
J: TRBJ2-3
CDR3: CASTATAGTDTQYF
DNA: TGTGCCAGCACCGCGACAGCCGGGACAGATACGCAGTATTTT

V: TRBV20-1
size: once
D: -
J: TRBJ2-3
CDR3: CSASVRPGTDTQYF
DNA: TGCAGTGCTAGTGTCAGGCCGGGCACAGATACGCAGTATTTT

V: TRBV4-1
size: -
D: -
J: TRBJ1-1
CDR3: CASSQTRNMNTEAFF
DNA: TGCGCCAGCAGCCAGACCAGGAACATGAACACTGAAGCTTTCTTT

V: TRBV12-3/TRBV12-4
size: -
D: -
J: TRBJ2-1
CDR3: CASTQGWYNEQFF
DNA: TGTGCCAGCACCCAGGGTTGGTACAATGAGCAGTTCTTC

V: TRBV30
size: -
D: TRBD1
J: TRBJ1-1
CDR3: CAWSPRTPGGRNTEAFF
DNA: TGTGCCTGGAGCCCCAGAACCCCAGGGGGCAGGAACACTGAAGCTTTCTTT

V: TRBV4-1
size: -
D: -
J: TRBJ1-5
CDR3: CASSQEMSTSNQPQHF
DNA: TGCGCCAGCAGCCAAGAAATGAGTACGAGCAATCAGCCCCAGCATTTT

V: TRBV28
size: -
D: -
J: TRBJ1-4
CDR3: CASSLQQINEKLFF
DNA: TGTGCCAGCAGTTTGCAACAAATAAATGAAAAACTGTTTTTT

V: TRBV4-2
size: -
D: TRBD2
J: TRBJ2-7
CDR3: CASSPAGTRINEQYF
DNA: TGTGCCAGCAGCCCGGCAGGGACTAGAATCAACGAGCAGTACTTC

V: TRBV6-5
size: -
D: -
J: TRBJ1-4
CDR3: CASSPAGGGEKLFF
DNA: TGTGCCAGCAGCCCCGCGGGGGGCGGGGAAAAACTGTTTTTT

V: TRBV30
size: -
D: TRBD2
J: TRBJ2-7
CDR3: CAWSGTSGFYEQYF
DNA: TGTGCCTGGAGTGGGACTAGCGGGTTCTACGAGCAGTACTTC

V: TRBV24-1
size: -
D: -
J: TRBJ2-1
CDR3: CATSDPGNLNEQFF
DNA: TGTGCCACCAGTGATCCCGGGAATTTGAATGAGCAGTTCTTC

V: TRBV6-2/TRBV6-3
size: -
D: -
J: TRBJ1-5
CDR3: CASSLLGTVDQPQHF
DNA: TGTGCCAGCAGTTTACTAGGCACGGTTGATCAGCCCCAGCATTTT